The clone carrying this TCR beta chain was found a few times. Its antigen is unknown. The data belong to a study of T-cell memory formation after mild COVID-19. Study-level results: Second-wave clones with a day 37 peak had unconfirmed SARS-CoV-2 specificity.

The TCR alpha and TCR beta cDNA libraries, bearing sample barcodes and UMIs, were generated by 5'RACE using constant-segment primers. TCRdb recomputed calls from the 5' RACE reads with MiXCR, one row per CDR3 protein. The profile shows about 320,000 distinct CDR3 sequences, 13% to 15% of them singletons. Trimming cost V 5 bases and J 0 bases, with 14 bases left between them. CDR3 size: 16 residues. Germline loops: CDR1 SGHTA, CDR2 FQGNSA. Sequenced: PBMCs or a T cell subset sorted from them (not recorded which). The source is a young man who had mild COVID-19 (a few samples of this study predate the infection). Cell type and time point are not known. The chain recombines TRBV7-2 with TRBJ2-4, with D hard to call. The CDR3 nucleotides are TGTGCCAGCAGCCCCGTAGGTACTGTAGCCAAAAACATTCAGTACTTC. Protein: CASSPVGTVAKNIQYF.